These 20 T cell receptor beta chains were all obtained from the same sample, sequenced in a study of CD8+CD57+ T cells in acquired aplastic anemia. Genomic DNA acted as the template from which TCR beta VDJ combination and CDR3 sequence profiling were carried out. TCRdb called the reads again in MiXCR, with one record for every CDR3 protein. The repertoire consists of 150,000 to 200,000 distinct CDR3 sequences, with approximately 44% occurring once and the leading ten covering approximately 1%. The sample was sorted CD4+, CD8+, or CD8+CD57+ T cells (not recorded which) from PBMCs. The receptors were sampled from a human donor in good health.

The rearrangement links TRBV4-1 to TRBJ2-7, with 11 positions matching TRBD2. This CDR3 has 15 amino acids. The ends lost 4 bases at V and 3 bases at J; junction bases unmatched: 5. Germline V gene sequence: CDR1 MGHRA, CDR2 YSYEKL. The CDR3 coding sequence is TGCGCCAGCAGCCTTGGGACTAGCGGATTCTACGAGCAGTACTTC. Protein: CASSLGTSGFYEQYF.

The table lists this clonotype with many counts. The DNA for the CDR3 is TGCGCCAGCAGCTTGCTAGCGGGGACCAGCTCCTACGAGCAGTACTTC. Its translation: CASSLLAGTSSYEQYF. The chain couples TRBV5-1 to TRBJ2-7; TRBD2 matches 9 bases. The CDR3 spans 16 residues. The germline gives CDR1 SGHRS, CDR2 YFSETQ. The junction had 5 bases not matched to a gene; V was cut back by 1 base and J by 0 bases.

In this sample, this clonotype turned up a few times. Possible read error: a much larger clone is one base away. The gene calls are TRBV20-1 and TRBJ2-1, with 8 bases that match TRBD2. Germline trimming cut 3 bases from V and 0 bases from J; bases unmatched to any gene: 10. Germline CDR1 reads DFQATT; CDR2 reads SNEGSKA (reference sequence). CDR3 size: 17 residues. CDR3 residues: CSARTGLAALSYNEQFF. CDR3 sequence (DNA): TGCAGTGCTAGGACAGGACTAGCAGCCCTCTCCTACAATGAGCAGTTCTTC.

The chain couples TRBV7-8 to TRBJ2-7; tentatively, D is TRBD1 (5 bases). Trimming cost V 1 base and J 8 bases, with 9 bases left between them. This CDR3 comprises 12 residues. CDR1 is SGHVS and CDR2 is FQNEAQ in the germline V gene. CDR3 loop: CASSLDLGQQYF. The CDR3 DNA follows: TGTGCCAGCAGCTTAGATTTGGGGCAGCAGTACTTC.

This clonotype was counted at least ten times. The chain uses TRBV7-3 and TRBJ2-1; D possibly corresponds to TRBD1 (6 bases). Trimming removed 1 base at V and 5 bases at J, with 12 bases between. This CDR3 comprises 15 residues. Germline values: CDR1 SGHTA, CDR2 FQGTGA. The CDR3 region has the DNA TGTGCCAGCAGCTTAAATAGGGACAACAACAATGAGCAGTTCTTC. This gives the protein CASSLNRDNNNEQFF.

This clonotype showed up just once. The rearrangement links TRBV25-1 to TRBJ2-6; D may be TRBD1 or TRBD2 (5 bases each). Germline lookup yields CDR1 MGHDK and CDR2 SYGVNS. The CDR3 contains 16 residues. V lost 6 bases to trimming and J lost 2 bases, with 14 bases between them. DNA of the CDR3: TGTGCCAGCAGCCGTAGTCCGGGGCCTGGGGCCAACGTCCTGACTTTC. Protein product: CASSRSPGPGANVLTF.

This clonotype was found many times. The rearrangement uses TRBV7-8 and TRBJ2-5; no firm D call. V shed 1 base and J shed 6 bases, with 15 bases lying between them. This CDR3 region has 15 residues. Germline V gene lookup returns CDR1 SGHVS and CDR2 FQNEAQ. The CDR3 DNA sequence: TGTGCCAGCAGCTTAGGAAGGATAGGGCTTAAGACCCAGTACTTC. Amino acid sequence: CASSLGRIGLKTQYF. Variable domain in full (rest from reference TRBV7-8 and TRBJ2-5): GAGVSQSPRYKVAKRGQDVALRCDPISGHVSLFWYQQALGQGPEFLTYFQNEAQLDKSGLPSDRFFAERPEGSVSTLKIQRTQQEDSAVYLCASSLGRIGLKTQYFGPGTRLLVL.

This clonotype occurred many times. This rearrangement joins TRBV20-1 to TRBJ2-5, with 8 positions matching TRBD1. Germline CDR1 and CDR2: DFQATT and SNEGSKA (reference sequence). V trimming: 0 bases; J trimming: 2 bases; junction bases outside the gene matches: 8. The length of the CDR3 is 16 residues. This chain's CDR3 is CSAREPGTGRQETQYF. The CDR3 coding sequence is TGCAGTGCTAGAGAACCCGGGACAGGTCGACAAGAGACCCAGTACTTC.

V is TRBV20-1 and J is TRBJ2-7; 8 nucleotides agree with TRBD2. CDR3 size: 16 residues. Germline loops: CDR1 DFQATT, CDR2 SNEGSKA (reference sequence). V lost 3 bases, J lost 2 bases, and 12 bases stayed unmatched. The CDR3 here is CSASATSGRYAYEQYF. The CDR3, as DNA: TGCAGTGCTAGTGCAACTAGCGGACGATACGCCTACGAGCAGTACTTC.

This clonotype has ten or more counts. The chain couples TRBV19 to TRBJ1-1; 8 bases agree with TRBD1. Trimming removed 4 bases from V and 0 bases from J; junction bases left unmatched: 13. This CDR3 comprises 18 residues. In germline, CDR1 is LNHDA, CDR2 SQIVND (reference sequence). The CDR3 coding sequence is TGTGCCAGTAGTAGATCAGGGGGCGCAAGGGGTATGAACACTGAAGCTTTCTTT. It specifies CASSRSGGARGMNTEAFF.

This clonotype was recorded many times. V is TRBV7-9 and J is TRBJ1-4; TRBD1 is a possible D gene (5 bases). The length of the CDR3 is 14 residues. Germline V gives CDR1 SEHNR, CDR2 FQNEAQ (reference sequence). The germline V and J ends were trimmed by 3 bases and 8 bases, with 13 bases remaining between them. The chain's CDR3 is CASSLGLTGEKLFF. The CDR3 coding sequence is TGTGCCAGCAGCTTGGGACTGACCGGGGAAAAACTGTTTTTT.

Note on this clonotype: A much larger clone differs from this one at a single base, so this may be a read error. V and J are TRBV5-4 and TRBJ2-5, with unresolved D. CDR1 and CDR2 (germline): SGHNT, YYREEE (reference sequence). Trimming took 4 bases from V and 6 from J, leaving 19 bases between them. The CDR3 spans 15 residues. CDR3 sequence reads: CASSLMIGNQKTQYF. The CDR3, as DNA: TGTGCCAGCAGCCTCATGATAGGGAATCAAAAGACCCAGTACTTC.

This clonotype was recorded only once. V and J are TRBV7-9 and TRBJ1-6; possible D gene TRBD1, 5 bases. The V end lost 6 bases, the J end lost 10 bases, and 13 bases lay between the germline ends. The CDR3 runs 13 residues. Germline V gene sequence: CDR1 SEHNR, CDR2 FQNEAQ (reference sequence). The CDR3 sequence: CASRGGGFSPLHF. The CDR3 nucleotides read TGTGCCAGCAGGGGGGGGGGGTTCTCACCCCTCCACTTT.

The V and J genes are TRBV19 and TRBJ2-7, with TRBD2 matching over 8 bases. J gave up 9 bases and V 10 bases, and 14 bases lay outside the gene matches. The CDR3 consists of 13 residues. Germline V gene data show CDR1 as LNHDA and CDR2 as SQIVND (reference sequence). DNA of the CDR3: TGTGCCACCAGGGGTGCGGGGGGCGCGTGGCAGTACTTC. Translating it yields CATRGAGGAWQYF.

This clonotype was seen ten or more times. The rearrangement joins TRBV7-6 to TRBJ1-6; D ambiguous. This CDR3 spans 15 amino acids. V lost 1 base to trimming and J lost 10 bases, with 14 bases between them. CDR1 is SGHVS and CDR2 is FNYEAQ in the germline V gene. CDR3 in amino acids: CASSLDGPTSSPLHF. The CDR3 DNA reads as TGTGCCAGCAGCTTAGACGGCCCCACCTCGTCACCCCTCCACTTT. The full variable domain, its missing parts supplied by reference TRBV7-6 and TRBJ1-6, is GAGVSQSPRYKVTKRGQDVALRCDPISGHVSLYWYRQALGQGPEFLTYFNYEAQQDKSGLPNDRFSAERPEGSISTLTIQRTEQRDSAMYRCASSLDGPTSSPLHFGNGTRLTVT.

V is TRBV10-2 and J is TRBJ2-3; 10 positions agree with TRBD1. Germline V gives CDR1 WSHSY, CDR2 SAAADI. The CDR3 is 15 residues long. Trimming removed 7 bases from V and 4 bases from J; junction bases left unmatched: 8. The CDR3 DNA sequence: TGCGCCAGCACCGAAGGACAGGGGGGCCCAGATACGCAGTATTTT. Translating gives CASTEGQGGPDTQYF.

The V call is TRBV7-6, the J call TRBJ2-5; no definite D call. Germline CDR1 is SGHVS and CDR2 is FNYEAQ. The length of the CDR3 is 13 residues. The V and J ends lost 0 bases and 2 bases respectively, with 4 bases between them. CDR3: CASSLARQETQYF. The CDR3 nucleotides read TGTGCCAGCAGCTTAGCTAGGCAAGAGACCCAGTACTTC.

This clonotype occurred once. This sequence joins TRBV24-1 and TRBJ2-7; unclear D gene. Germline values: CDR1 KGHDR, CDR2 SFDVKD. The length of the CDR3 is 11 residues. Trimming left V 10 bases short and J 5 bases short, with 11 bases between. CDR3 nucleotide sequence: TGTGCCACAGGACCGCGACACGAGCAGTACTTC. It encodes CATGPRHEQYF.

Remarks on this clonotype: This may come from a read error, since a much larger clone is one base off. The chain carries TRBV11-2 and TRBJ2-3, with 9 bases that match TRBD2. V gave up 2 bases and J gave up 8 bases; unmatched junction bases: 11. The CDR3 has 16 amino acids. Germline V gives CDR1 SGHAT, CDR2 FQNNGV. The CDR3 sequence: CASSLNPSGAGGTQYF. CDR3 coding DNA: TGTGCCAGCAGCTTAAATCCTAGCGGGGCCGGGGGTACGCAGTATTTT.

A note on this clonotype: This could be a read error, since a much larger clone is one nucleotide away. V gene TRBV11-2 combines with J gene TRBJ1-3, with TRBD1 identical over 7 bases. Germline V gene data show CDR1 as SGHAT and CDR2 as FQNNGV. The CDR3 extends over 17 amino acids. For the CDR3, the DNA is TGTGCCAGCAGCTTAGTAGGCAGGGGGGACTCTGGAGACACCATATATTTT. This sequence encodes CASSLVGRGDSGDTIYF. Based on the CDR3 plus reference TRBV11-2 and TRBJ1-3, the full variable domain is EAGVAQSPRYKIIEKRQSVAFWCNPISGHATLYWYQQILGQGPKLLIQFQNNGVVDDSQLPKDRFSAERLKGVDSTLKIQPAKLEDSAVYLCASSLVGRGDSGDTIYFGEGSWLTVV.